This entry features one T cell receptor beta chain sequence. Its target is not known. Germline assignment: CDR1 SEHNR and CDR2 FQNEAQ (reference sequence). V was trimmed by 10 bases and J by 2 bases, leaving 8 bases between them. This CDR3 is 11 amino acids long. The record originates from a study of T cells after yellow fever vaccination. Study-wide points: On re-exposure, the response was weaker but peaked faster, at day 5 versus 15. Contaminating bulk clonotypes could be abundant in FACS-sorted repertoires. Few clonotypes appeared in both CD4 and CD8 compartments.

Synthesis of TCR cDNA relied on 5'RACE template switching, which attached a universal primer site and UMIs. Via MiXCR, TCRdb re-called the 5' RACE reads, giving one row per CDR3 protein. This sample has roughly 250,000 distinct CDR3 sequences, with 10% to 15% found just once. Material: CD4+ T cells sorted from PBMCs, obtained 45 days after the yellow fever booster vaccination. The genes are TRBV7-9 and TRBJ2-5, with D unresolved. This clonotype was sampled from a young man who received the YFV17D yellow fever vaccine. The CDR3 reads CATGQQETQYF. The CDR3 DNA reads as TGTGCCACAGGCCAACAAGAGACCCAGTACTTC. Full variable domain (missing parts from reference TRBV7-9 and TRBJ2-5): DTGVSQNPRHKITKRGQNVTFRCDPISEHNRLYWYRQTLGQGPEFLTYFQNEAQLEKSRLLSDRFSAERPKGSFSTLEIQRTEQGDSAMYLCATGQQETQYFGPGTRLLVL.